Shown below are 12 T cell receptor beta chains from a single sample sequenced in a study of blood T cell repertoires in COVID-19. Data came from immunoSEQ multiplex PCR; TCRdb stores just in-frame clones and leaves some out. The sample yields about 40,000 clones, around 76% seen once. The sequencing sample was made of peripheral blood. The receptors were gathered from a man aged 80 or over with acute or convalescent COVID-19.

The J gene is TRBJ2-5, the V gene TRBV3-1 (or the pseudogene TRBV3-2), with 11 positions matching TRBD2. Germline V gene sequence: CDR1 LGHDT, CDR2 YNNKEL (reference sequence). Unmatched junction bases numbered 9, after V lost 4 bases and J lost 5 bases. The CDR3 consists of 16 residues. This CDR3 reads CASSLRLAGTQETQYF. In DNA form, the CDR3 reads TGTGCCAGCAGCCTTCGACTAGCGGGGACTCAGGAGACCCAGTACTTC.

The CDR3 DNA reads as TGTGCCAGCAGCACGGGACAGAACTACGAGCAGTACTTC. Protein: CASSTGQNYEQYF. This sequence joins TRBV7-6 and TRBJ2-7; 7 nucleotides line up with TRBD1. V dropped 5 bases and J dropped 3; count of bases not matched to a gene: 4. Germline-derived CDR1 and CDR2 are SGHVS and FNYEAQ. The CDR3 runs to 13 residues. Using reference TRBV7-6 and TRBJ2-7 for the parts outside the CDR3, the full variable domain is GAGVSQSPRYKVTKRGQDVALRCDPISGHVSLYWYRQALGQGPEFLTYFNYEAQQDKSGLPNDRFSAERPEGSISTLTIQRTEQRDSAMYRCASSTGQNYEQYFGPGTRLTVT.

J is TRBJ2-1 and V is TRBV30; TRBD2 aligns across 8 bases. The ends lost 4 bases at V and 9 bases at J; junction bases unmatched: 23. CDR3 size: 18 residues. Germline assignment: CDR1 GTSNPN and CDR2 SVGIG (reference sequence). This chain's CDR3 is CAWTSRDLDASGRPEQFF. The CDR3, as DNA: TGTGCCTGGACATCTCGGGACTTAGATGCGAGCGGGAGACCTGAGCAGTTCTTC.

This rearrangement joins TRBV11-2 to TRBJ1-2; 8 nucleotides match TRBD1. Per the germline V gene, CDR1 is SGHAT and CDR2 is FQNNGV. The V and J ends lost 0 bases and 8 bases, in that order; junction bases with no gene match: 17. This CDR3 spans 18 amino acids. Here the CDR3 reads CASSLDRIWQGASRGYTF. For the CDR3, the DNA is TGTGCCAGCAGCTTAGATCGCATATGGCAGGGGGCATCTCGGGGCTACACCTTC.

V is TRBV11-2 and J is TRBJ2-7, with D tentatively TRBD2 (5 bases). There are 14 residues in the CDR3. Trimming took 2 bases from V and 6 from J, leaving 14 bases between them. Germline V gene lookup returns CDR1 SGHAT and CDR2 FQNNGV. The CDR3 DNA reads TGTGCCAGCAGCTTAAGAGCGGAGTTTAGCGAGCAGTACTTC. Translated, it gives CASSLRAEFSEQYF.

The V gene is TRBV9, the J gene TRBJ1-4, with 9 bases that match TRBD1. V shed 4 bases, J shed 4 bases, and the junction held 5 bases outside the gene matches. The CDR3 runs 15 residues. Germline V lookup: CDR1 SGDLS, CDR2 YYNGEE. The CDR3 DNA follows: TGTGCCAGCAGCCAAGGGACAGGGTTTAATGAAAAACTGTTTTTT. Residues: CASSQGTGFNEKLFF.

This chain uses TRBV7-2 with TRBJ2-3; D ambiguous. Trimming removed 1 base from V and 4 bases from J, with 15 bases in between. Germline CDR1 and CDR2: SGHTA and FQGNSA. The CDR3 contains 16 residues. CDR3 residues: CASSLDASASADTQYF. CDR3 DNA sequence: TGTGCCAGCAGCTTAGACGCCAGCGCCTCGGCAGATACGCAGTATTTT.

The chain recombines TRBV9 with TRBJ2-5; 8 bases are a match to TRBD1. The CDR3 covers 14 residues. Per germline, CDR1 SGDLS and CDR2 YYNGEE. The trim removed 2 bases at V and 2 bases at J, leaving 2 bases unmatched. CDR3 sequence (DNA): TGTGCCAGCAGCGTCGGACAGGGACAAGAGACCCAGTACTTC. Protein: CASSVGQGQETQYF.

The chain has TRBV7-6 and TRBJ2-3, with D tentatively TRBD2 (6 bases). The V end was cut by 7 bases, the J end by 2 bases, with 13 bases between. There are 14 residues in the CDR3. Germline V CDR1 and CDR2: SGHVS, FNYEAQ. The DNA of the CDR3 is TGTGCCAGCACCCTCCGGGACTCCACAGATACGCAGTATTTT. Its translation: CASTLRDSTDTQYF.

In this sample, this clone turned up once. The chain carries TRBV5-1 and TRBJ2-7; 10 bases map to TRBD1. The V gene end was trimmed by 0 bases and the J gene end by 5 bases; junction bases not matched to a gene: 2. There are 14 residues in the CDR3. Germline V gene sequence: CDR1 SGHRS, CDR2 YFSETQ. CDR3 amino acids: CASSLGQGANEQYF. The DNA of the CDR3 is TGCGCCAGCAGCTTGGGACAGGGGGCCAACGAGCAGTACTTC.

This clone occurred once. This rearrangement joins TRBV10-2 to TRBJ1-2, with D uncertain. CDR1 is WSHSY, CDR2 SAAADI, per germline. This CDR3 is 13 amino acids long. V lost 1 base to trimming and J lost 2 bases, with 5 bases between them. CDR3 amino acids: CASSELENYGYTF. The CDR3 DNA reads TGCGCCAGCAGTGAGTTGGAGAACTATGGCTACACCTTC.

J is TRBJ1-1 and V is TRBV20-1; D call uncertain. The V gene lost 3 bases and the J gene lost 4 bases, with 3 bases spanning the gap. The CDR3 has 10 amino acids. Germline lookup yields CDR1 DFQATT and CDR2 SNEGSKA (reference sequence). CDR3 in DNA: TGCAGTGCTAGCCTCACTGAAGCTTTCTTT. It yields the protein CSASLTEAFF.